The 13 T cell receptor beta chains below come from one sample, sequenced in a study of T cells in Graves' hyperthyroidism and ophthalmopathy. RNA transcripts were the template for amplifying TCR beta CDR3 regions. Researchers ran a first-round RT-PCR on the TCR CDR3 using the HTBI primer set. TCRdb re-derived calls from the multiplex PCR reads in MiXCR, one entry per CDR3 protein. The profile covers roughly 300,000 distinct CDR3 sequences, with about 15% appearing a single time and approximately 25% taken by the ten largest. The sequenced sample consisted of blood. The receptors shown here come from a woman in her twenties or thirties with Graves' hyperthyroidism.

The chain uses TRBV27 and TRBJ1-2; the D gene is possibly TRBD1 (6 bases). There are 15 residues in the CDR3. Germline assignment: CDR1 MNHEY and CDR2 SMNVEV (reference sequence). V lost 3 bases to trimming and J lost 7 bases, with 18 bases between them. CDR3: CASSFFPRGFGGYTF. The CDR3 DNA follows: TGTGCCAGCAGTTTTTTCCCCAGGGGCTTTGGTGGCTACACCTTC.

There are many counts of this clonotype. The chain employs TRBV2 and TRBJ2-5, with D uncertain. The germline V gene has CDR1 SNHLY and CDR2 FYNNEI. This CDR3 contains 15 residues. The V and J ends lost 1 base and 2 bases respectively, with 11 bases between them. The CDR3 spells CASSEVGLRQETQYF. The CDR3 DNA reads as TGTGCCAGCAGTGAAGTAGGGCTACGACAAGAGACCCAGTACTTC.

At least ten counts were recorded for this clonotype. The V and J genes are TRBV20-1 and TRBJ2-3; D is ambiguous. CDR1 is DFQATT, CDR2 SNEGSKA, per germline (reference sequence). V lost 8 bases and J lost 2, with 17 bases in between. This CDR3 comprises 14 residues. Written as DNA, the CDR3 is TGCAGTCCCCGAGACACAAGGGCCACAGATACGCAGTATTTT. As protein: CSPRDTRATDTQYF.

This chain links TRBV20-1 with TRBJ2-6; D is possibly TRBD1 (5 bases). The CDR3 is 13 amino acids. With 6 bases removed from V and 4 bases from J, the gap between germline ends came to 10 bases. Germline V CDR1 and CDR2: DFQATT, SNEGSKA (reference sequence). CDR3 amino acids: CSAGVPGANVLTF. The DNA of the CDR3 is TGCAGTGCAGGGGTACCCGGGGCCAACGTCCTGACTTTC.

This clonotype was observed a single time. This could be a read error, since a much larger clone is one nucleotide away. This sequence joins TRBV7-9 and TRBJ2-1; D may correspond to TRBD1 or TRBD2 (5 bases each). The CDR3 has 16 amino acids. The germline V gene has CDR1 SEHNR and CDR2 FQNEAQ (reference sequence). CDR3 in DNA: TGTGCCAGCAGCTTAGATCCGCTGGGACCCTACAATGAGCAGTTGTTC. This translates into CASSLDPLGPYNEQLF.

This clonotype was recorded many times. Relative to the germline gene, one junction end is altered; a read error may explain this. J is TRBJ2-1 and V is TRBV12-3 or TRBV12-4, with D maybe TRBD2 (5 bases). CDR3 size: 16 residues. The CDR3 spells CASSFRGGNIYNGQFF. CDR3 in DNA: TGTGCCAGCAGTTTTCGGGGTGGAAATATCTACAATGGGCAGTTCTTC.

This clonotype was counted many times. This chain uses TRBV7-9 with TRBJ2-1; maybe TRBD2 (5 bases). The germline CDR1 and CDR2 sequences are SEHNR and FQNEAQ (reference sequence). The CDR3 sequence is 15 residues long. With 5 bases removed from V and 7 bases from J, the gap between germline ends came to 18 bases. In DNA, the CDR3 is TGTGCCAGCAGCCCATGGGCTTCGGAGGCTAATGAGCAGTTCTTC. Its translation is CASSPWASEANEQFF.

This clonotype has more than one count but fewer than ten. V usage is TRBV4-2 and J usage is TRBJ2-3; 9 bases map to TRBD1. Germline V gene lookup returns CDR1 LGHNA and CDR2 YNFKEQ. The V segment lost 0 bases and the J segment 1 base; nucleotides outside the gene matches: 5. CDR3 size: 17 residues. As DNA, the CDR3 is TGTGCCAGCAGCCAAGAAGTAGGGACAGGGCGCACAGATACGCAGTATTTT. Translated: CASSQEVGTGRTDTQYF.

This clonotype was counted a few times. The gene calls are TRBV7-2 and TRBJ1-5; the D gene is possibly TRBD1 (6 bases). The CDR3 has 15 residues. Germline-derived CDR1 and CDR2 are SGHTA and FQGNSA. Deletions cut 0 bases from V and 7 bases from J, with 13 bases between. The CDR3 bases are TGTGCCAGCAGCTTAGCCGGGGGGCCTGGACAGCCCCAGCATTTT. It codes for CASSLAGGPGQPQHF.

There are many counts of this clonotype. The chain is built from TRBV7-2 and TRBJ2-1, with TRBD2 matching over 7 bases. Looked up from germline, CDR1 is SGHTA and CDR2 is FQGNSA. This CDR3 has 16 amino acids. With 5 bases clipped from V and 2 bases from J, the junction kept 9 bases outside the gene matches. In nucleotides, the CDR3 is TGTGCCAGCAGCGTGAGGCCTAGCGGTCCCTACAATGAGCAGTTCTTC. This codes for CASSVRPSGPYNEQFF.

The chain is built from TRBV2 and TRBJ2-3; D is unresolved. The V gene lost 1 base and the J gene lost 4 bases, with 6 bases spanning the gap. The CDR3 is made up of 13 amino acids. Per germline, CDR1 SNHLY and CDR2 FYNNEI. This chain's CDR3 is CASSEESADTQYF. CDR3 nucleotide sequence: TGTGCCAGCAGTGAAGAATCAGCAGATACGCAGTATTTT.

V gene TRBV29-1 combines with J gene TRBJ1-1, with D hard to call. From germline, CDR1 is SQVTM and CDR2 ANQGSEA. The CDR3 loop spans 12 amino acids. V lost 1 base to trimming and J lost 3 bases, with 6 bases between them. CDR3 protein: CSVEVLHTEAFF. For the CDR3, the DNA is TGCAGCGTTGAAGTGCTCCACACTGAAGCTTTCTTT. Full variable domain (remainder filled in from reference TRBV29-1 and TRBJ1-1): SAVISQKPSRDICQRGTSLTIQCQVDSQVTMMFWYRQQPGQSLTLIATANQGSEATYESGFVIDKFPISRPNLTFSTLTVSNMSPEDSSIYLCSVEVLHTEAFFGQGTRLTVV.

In its sample, this clonotype was seen many times. CDR3 amino acids: CASISQGEGSPLHF. The CDR3 coding sequence is TGTGCCAGCATCTCCCAGGGGGAGGGTTCACCCCTCCACTTT. The V gene is TRBV28, the J gene TRBJ1-6; 7 positions match TRBD1. The CDR3 length is 14 residues. The V gene end was trimmed by 7 bases and the J gene end by 9 bases; junction bases not matched to a gene: 9. Germline V gene sequence: CDR1 MDHEN, CDR2 SYDVKM.